This T cell receptor (beta chain) was recovered during a study of beta chain features in type 1 diabetes (dated by TCRdb to the late 2010s). Study-wide context: Patients and healthy donors did not differ in mean age, gender distribution, total cell number or subset yield. A total of around 110,000,000 sorted cells were examined across all samples, and RNA yield correlated strongly with the number of cells per subset. Regulatory and stem cell-like memory subsets were obtained from only 8 patients and about eight healthy donors, while naive and central memory subsets were obtained from all 28 donors. The study compared the TCRB repertoires of sorted circulating CD4+ T cell subsets in recently diagnosed type 1 diabetes patients with those in matched healthy donors. Study-level results and caveats: In all four CD4+ subsets, TCRB CDR3 length was moderately but significantly shorter in type 1 diabetes patients. PCR may preferentially amplify shorter templates, but because patient and control samples were amplified and corrected together, any resulting skew would affect both groups equally. Naive, central memory and regulatory TCRB repertoires appeared more similar among patients than among healthy donors. At VDJ recombination sites, patients with type 1 diabetes made fewer insertions and deleted more nucleotides, a pattern implying thymic rearrangement abnormalities. Because the HLA sub-analyses included only small numbers of individuals, any influence of HLA type on TCRB rearrangement was left unresolved. Because cDNA was sequenced instead of genomic DNA, highly expressing activated cells could be over-represented, though the groups showed no difference in activation or CD3 levels.

Each donor gave one peripheral blood draw, averaging approximately 0.12 L, which was collected into heparinised tubes. Using a panel that included CD45RO, CCR7, CD25, CD127, CD95 and CD27, naive, central memory, regulatory and stem cell-like memory CD4+ T cells were sorted on a BD FACSAria II. A purity above 98% was achieved for all sorted populations. PBMCs were isolated right away by Lymphoprep density gradient centrifugation and were stained directly, without culture. So that batch effects would be minimized, each experiment stained and sorted samples in pairs, pairing one healthy donor with one patient. The entire amount of isolated RNA was reverse transcribed using the High Capacity cDNA Reverse Transcription Kit, so the sequenced TCRB transcripts were expressed ones. Deep immunoSEQ sequencing was performed on naive, central memory and regulatory T cell samples, with an average of roughly 3.5 million total reads per sample. Sorted cells were lysed in RLT buffer and RNA was extracted with DNase-treated RNeasy Micro or Mini kits, depending on cell number. Each cell subset was processed separately to prevent cross-contamination, with patient and healthy donor samples processed together. TCRB sequences were amplified from cDNA with the immunoSEQ multiplex PCR, producing 87-bp fragments spanning the CDR3 region. Sequencing of the amplicons was performed on the Illumina HiSeq platform. The authors processed their data as follows. Synthetic template baselines were used to correct PCR bias computationally, reads within Hamming distance 2 were collapsed together, and singletons that could not be merged were discarded. Reads were aligned to IMGT to assign V, D and J genes, CDR3 length, and insertions or deletions at six rearrangement sites. Within each subset, clonotype counts were normalized to the number of sorted cells before true diversity and Gini coefficients were calculated with the tcR R package. The overlap coefficient, calculated on TCRB nucleotide sequences, was used to quantify repertoire sharing. The table was pulled from immuneACCESS by TCRdb, which kept in-frame rearrangements only. Such tables lose some clones; where checked, under half of the loss comes from unresolved V genes, and the rest has no known cause. V and J calls and clone size are those listed in that table; D and trimming were worked out from the DNA. The sample records 300,000 to 400,000 clones, roughly a tenth of which are singletons. In total, the top ten clones hold about 1% of the sample.

About this clone: The target of this receptor is not known. No base quality information exists; no much larger clone differs at one position.

V is cut by 7 bases and J by 0 bases, and the space between the germline ends is 10 bases. Including cysteine and phenylalanine, the CDR3 has 14 amino acids. Of the read, only the CDR3 DNA is kept; its 42 bases are in frame from base 1. Based on the germline V gene, the CDR1 and CDR2 sequences are SNHLY and FYNNEI. The clonotype comes from a man aged 25 to 40 with type 1 diabetes. What was sequenced was central memory CD4+ T cells from blood. The chain is encoded by TRBV2 joined to TRBJ1-5; a tentative D match to TRBD1 spans 5 bases. CDR3 reads: CASIGANSNQPQHF. The DNA sequence is as follows: TGTGCCAGCATAGGGGCCAATAGCAATCAGCCCCAGCATTTT.